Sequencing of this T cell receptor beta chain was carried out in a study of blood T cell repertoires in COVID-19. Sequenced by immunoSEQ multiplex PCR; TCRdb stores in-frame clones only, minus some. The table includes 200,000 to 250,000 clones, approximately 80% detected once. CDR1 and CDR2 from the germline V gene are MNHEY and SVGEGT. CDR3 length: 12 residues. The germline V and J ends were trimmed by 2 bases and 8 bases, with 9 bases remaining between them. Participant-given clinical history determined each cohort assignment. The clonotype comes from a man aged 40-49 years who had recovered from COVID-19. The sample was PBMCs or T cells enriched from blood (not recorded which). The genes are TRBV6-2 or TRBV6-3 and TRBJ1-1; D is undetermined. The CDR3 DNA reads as TGTGCCAGCAGTTACGGGCGCCCGGAAGCTTTCTTT. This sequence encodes CASSYGRPEAFF.